The 14 T cell receptor beta chains below come from one sample, sequenced in a study of siplizumab effects on memory and regulatory T cells. Sequencing was performed with immunoSEQ multiplex PCR; in TCRdb, only in-frame clones are kept and a portion is missing. Of about 110,000 clones listed, under 95% are singletons. The sequencing sample was made of CD4+ T cells sorted from blood. These receptors were collected from a human donor in good health.

The chain has TRBV10-3 and TRBJ1-3, with 9 bases identical to TRBD1. The CDR3 is made up of 13 amino acids. Germline CDR1 is ENHRY and CDR2 is SYGVKD. V dropped 8 bases and J dropped 6; count of bases not matched to a gene: 5. For the CDR3, the DNA is TGTGCCATCCGGGACAGGGATGCAAACACCATATATTTT. It yields the protein CAIRDRDANTIYF.

V gene TRBV7-9 combines with J gene TRBJ1-2; D is possibly TRBD1 (5 bases). Trimming left V 10 bases short and J 8 bases short, with 26 bases between. Looked up from germline, CDR1 is SEHNR and CDR2 is FQNEAQ (reference sequence). This CDR3 has 15 amino acids. CDR3 nucleotide sequence: TGTGCCACTGGTTCGCAGGGCCTCCGCCTAGACGGCTACACCTTC. Protein product: CATGSQGLRLDGYTF.

This clone has just one count. The rearrangement links TRBV9 to TRBJ1-1, with 9 bases that match TRBD1. The germline V gene encodes CDR1 SGDLS and CDR2 YYNGEE. The CDR3 is 14 amino acids. The V gene end was trimmed by 6 bases and the J gene end by 3 bases; junction bases not matched to a gene: 6. The CDR3 sequence: CASKRGQGHTEAFF. CDR3 bases: TGTGCCAGCAAGAGGGGACAGGGCCACACTGAAGCTTTCTTT.

This chain links TRBV19 with TRBJ1-1, with TRBD1 as a possible D gene (5 bases). Per the germline V gene, CDR1 is LNHDA and CDR2 is SQIVND (reference sequence). V lost 8 bases and J 5 bases, leaving 15 bases between the germline ends. CDR3 length: 13 amino acids. CDR3 sequence (DNA): TGTGCCAGTGCAGGGACGATGAGGACTGAAGCTTTCTTT. Its translation: CASAGTMRTEAFF.

V usage is TRBV9 and J usage is TRBJ1-1; tentatively, D is TRBD1 (5 bases). Germline loops: CDR1 SGDLS, CDR2 YYNGEE. The V end was cut by 0 bases, the J end by 0 bases, with 9 bases between. The CDR3 has 15 amino acids. The DNA of the CDR3 is TGTGCCAGCAGCGTAGCTGGGGGGATGAACACTGAAGCTTTCTTT. It specifies CASSVAGGMNTEAFF.

This chain uses TRBV9 with TRBJ2-1, with D perhaps matching TRBD2 (7 bases). The germline CDR1 and CDR2 sequences are SGDLS and YYNGEE. V lost 2 bases and J lost 0, with 9 bases in between. The CDR3 is 15 residues long. The CDR3 sequence is CASSVAGASYNEQFF. The CDR3 nucleotides are TGTGCCAGCAGCGTCGCGGGGGCCTCCTACAATGAGCAGTTCTTC.

This chain joins TRBV19 and TRBJ2-7; 10 bases align to TRBD1. V shed 5 bases and J 7 bases; nucleotides not matched to a gene: 8. The length of the CDR3 is 14 residues. CDR1 LNHDA and CDR2 SQIVND come from the germline V gene (reference sequence). The CDR3 DNA is TGTGCCAGTAGTTTCCGGACAGGGGGGGATGAGCAGTACTTC. Translating gives CASSFRTGGDEQYF. The variable domain in full, with the rest retrieved from reference TRBV19 and TRBJ2-7, is DGGITQSPKYLFRKEGQNVTLSCEQNLNHDAMYWYRQDPGQGLRLIYYSQIVNDFQKGDIAEGYSVSREKKESFPLTVTSAQKNPTAFYLCASSFRTGGDEQYFGPGTRLTVT.

This clone has a single count. The chain links TRBV7-3 to TRBJ2-1; 7 positions agree with TRBD2. CDR1 and CDR2 (germline): SGHTA, FQGTGA. With 2 bases clipped from V and 4 bases from J, the junction kept 5 bases outside the gene matches. The length of the CDR3 is 15 residues. The CDR3 reads CASSLAGETYNEQFF. The CDR3 nucleotides read TGTGCCAGCAGCTTAGCGGGGGAAACATACAATGAGCAGTTCTTC.

The chain uses TRBV7-8 and TRBJ2-2; TRBD2 might be the D (6 bases). V was shortened by 5 bases and J by 6 bases, with 10 bases between the two germline ends. CDR1 is SGHVS and CDR2 is FQNEAQ in the germline V gene. The CDR3 is made up of 13 amino acids. Here the CDR3 reads CASSPGEAGELFF. CDR3 coding DNA: TGTGCCAGCAGCCCTGGGGAGGCCGGGGAGCTGTTTTTT.

This clone was found once. J is TRBJ1-2 and V is TRBV30; D remains ambiguous. Germline V gene lookup returns CDR1 GTSNPN and CDR2 SVGIG (reference sequence). The germline V and J ends were trimmed by 2 bases and 4 bases, with 11 bases remaining between them. The CDR3 covers 13 residues. CDR3 sequence reads: CAWSLGLTYGYTF. The DNA for the CDR3 is TGTGCCTGGAGTCTTGGACTGACCTATGGCTACACCTTC.

The rearrangement links TRBV27 to TRBJ1-5; D call uncertain. V was shortened by 5 bases and J by 5 bases, with 10 bases between the two germline ends. The CDR3 extends over 13 amino acids. The germline V gene has CDR1 MNHEY and CDR2 SMNVEV (reference sequence). CDR3 sequence: CASSLQAYQPQHF. The DNA for the CDR3 is TGTGCCAGCAGTCTCCAAGCTTATCAGCCCCAGCATTTT.

Concerning this clone itself: One end of the junction does not line up with germline, which may come from a read error. The chain recombines TRBV11-3 with TRBJ2-7; 12 positions match TRBD1. The germline gives CDR1 SGHNT, CDR2 YENEEA. This CDR3 comprises 16 residues. The CDR3 here is CASRFTPGQGAMEQYF. In DNA, the CDR3 is TGTGCCAGCCGCTTTACCCCGGGACAGGGGGCAATGGAGCAGTACTTC.

J is TRBJ2-2 and V is TRBV5-1; the D gene is possibly TRBD2 (5 bases). CDR1 and CDR2 from the germline V gene are SGHRS and YFSETQ. This CDR3 is built from 14 residues. Trimming took 6 bases from V and 5 from J, leaving 14 bases between them. CDR3 sequence reads: CASNSGSGTGELFF. The CDR3 nucleotides are TGCGCCAGCAATTCGGGGTCGGGTACCGGGGAGCTGTTTTTT.

The chain joins TRBV5-4 to TRBJ2-3; D gene unclear. The CDR3 is made up of 14 amino acids. Per the germline V gene, CDR1 is SGHNT and CDR2 is YYREEE (reference sequence). The ends were cut back, 3 bases at V and 0 bases at J, with 8 bases in the middle. CDR3 region: CASSSTGSTDTQYF. The CDR3, as DNA: TGTGCCAGCAGCTCGACGGGCAGCACAGATACGCAGTATTTT.